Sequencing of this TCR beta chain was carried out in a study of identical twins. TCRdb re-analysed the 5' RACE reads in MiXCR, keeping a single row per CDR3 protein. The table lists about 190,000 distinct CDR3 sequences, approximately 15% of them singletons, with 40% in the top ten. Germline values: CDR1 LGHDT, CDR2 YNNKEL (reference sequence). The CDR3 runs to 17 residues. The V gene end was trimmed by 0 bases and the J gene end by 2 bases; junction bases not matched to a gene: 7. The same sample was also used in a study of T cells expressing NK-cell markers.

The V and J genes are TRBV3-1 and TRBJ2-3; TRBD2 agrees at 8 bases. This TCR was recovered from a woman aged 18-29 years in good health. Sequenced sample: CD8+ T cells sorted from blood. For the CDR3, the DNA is TGTGCCAGCAGCCAAGATCCGTCTAGCGGGTACACAGATACGCAGTATTTT. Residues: CASSQDPSSGYTDTQYF.